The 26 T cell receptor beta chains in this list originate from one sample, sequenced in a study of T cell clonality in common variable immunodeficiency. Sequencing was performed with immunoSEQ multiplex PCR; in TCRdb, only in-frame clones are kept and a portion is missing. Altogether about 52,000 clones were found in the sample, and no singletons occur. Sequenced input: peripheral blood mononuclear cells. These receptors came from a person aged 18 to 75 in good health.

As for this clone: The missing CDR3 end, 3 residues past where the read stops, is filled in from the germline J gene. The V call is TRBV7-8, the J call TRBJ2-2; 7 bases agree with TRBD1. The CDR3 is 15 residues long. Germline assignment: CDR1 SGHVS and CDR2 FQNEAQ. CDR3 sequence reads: CASRTGLESNEKLFF. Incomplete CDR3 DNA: TGTGCCAGCAGGACAGGGTTAGAGTCTAATGAAAAG.

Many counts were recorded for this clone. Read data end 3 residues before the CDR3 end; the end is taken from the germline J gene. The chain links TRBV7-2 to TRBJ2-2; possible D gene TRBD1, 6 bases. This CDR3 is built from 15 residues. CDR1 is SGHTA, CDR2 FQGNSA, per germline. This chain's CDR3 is CASSLVGSGVGKLFF. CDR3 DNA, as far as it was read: TGTGCCAGCAGCTTAGTAGGGTCAGGGGTCGGAAAG.

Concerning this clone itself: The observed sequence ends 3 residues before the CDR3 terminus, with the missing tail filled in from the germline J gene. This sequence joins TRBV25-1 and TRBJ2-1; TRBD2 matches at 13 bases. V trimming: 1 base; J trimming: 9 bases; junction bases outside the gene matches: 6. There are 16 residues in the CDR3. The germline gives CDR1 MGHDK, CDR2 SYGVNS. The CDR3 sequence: CASSESRTSGSFEQFF. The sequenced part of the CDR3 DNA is TGTGCCAGCAGTGAATCTCGGACTAGCGGGAGTTTTGAG. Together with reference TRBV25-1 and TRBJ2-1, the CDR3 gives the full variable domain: EADIYQTPRYLVIGTGKKITLECSQTMGHDKMYWYQQDPGMELHLIHYSYGVNSTEKGDLSSESTVSRIRTEHFPLTLESARPSHTSQYLCASSESRTSGSFEQFFGPGTRLTVL.

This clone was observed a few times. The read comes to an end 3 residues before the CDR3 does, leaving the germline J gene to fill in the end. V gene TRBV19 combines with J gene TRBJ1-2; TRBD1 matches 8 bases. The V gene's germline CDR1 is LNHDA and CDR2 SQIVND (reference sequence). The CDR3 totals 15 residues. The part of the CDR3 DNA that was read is TGTGCCAGTAGTGCCGGGACAGGTGACTCCTACGAC. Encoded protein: CASSAGTGDSYD. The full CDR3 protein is CASSAGTGDSYDYTF.

Here the CDR3 reads CASSDGTGKDTAFF. The sequenced part of the CDR3 DNA is TGTGCCAGCAGTGACGGGACAGGGAAAGATACG. The rearrangement links TRBV6-2 or TRBV6-3 to TRBJ1-1; TRBD1 matches 9 bases. Sequencing ends 3 residues short of the CDR3 end; the germline J gene provides the rest. Germline CDR1 MNHEY, CDR2 SVGEGT. This CDR3 is built from 14 residues.

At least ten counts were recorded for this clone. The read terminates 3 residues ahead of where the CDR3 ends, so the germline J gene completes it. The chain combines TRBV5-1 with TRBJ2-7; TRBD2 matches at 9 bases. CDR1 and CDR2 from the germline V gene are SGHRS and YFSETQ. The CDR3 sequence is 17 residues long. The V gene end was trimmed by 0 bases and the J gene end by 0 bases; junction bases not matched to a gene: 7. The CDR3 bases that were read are TGCGCCAGCAGCTTGGCAAGCGGGGGGACCCACTCCTACGAG. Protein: CASSLASGGTHSYE. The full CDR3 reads CASSLASGGTHSYEQYF.

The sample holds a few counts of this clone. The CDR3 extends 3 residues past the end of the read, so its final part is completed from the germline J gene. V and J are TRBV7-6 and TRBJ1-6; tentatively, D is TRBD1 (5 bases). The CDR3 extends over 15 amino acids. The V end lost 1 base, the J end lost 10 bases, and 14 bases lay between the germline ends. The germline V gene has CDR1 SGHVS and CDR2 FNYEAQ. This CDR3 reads CASSLEGRARSPLHF. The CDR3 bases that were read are TGTGCCAGCAGCTTAGAGGGCAGGGCGAGATCACCC.

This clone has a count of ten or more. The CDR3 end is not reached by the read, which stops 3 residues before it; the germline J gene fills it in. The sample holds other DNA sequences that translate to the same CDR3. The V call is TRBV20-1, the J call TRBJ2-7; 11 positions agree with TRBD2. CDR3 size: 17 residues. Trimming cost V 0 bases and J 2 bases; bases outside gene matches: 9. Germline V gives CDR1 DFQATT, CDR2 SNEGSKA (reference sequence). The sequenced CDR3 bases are TGCAGTGCTAGAGATGTTAGCGGGGGGGCCTATCCCTACGAG. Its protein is CSARDVSGGAYPYE. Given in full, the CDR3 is CSARDVSGGAYPYEQYF.

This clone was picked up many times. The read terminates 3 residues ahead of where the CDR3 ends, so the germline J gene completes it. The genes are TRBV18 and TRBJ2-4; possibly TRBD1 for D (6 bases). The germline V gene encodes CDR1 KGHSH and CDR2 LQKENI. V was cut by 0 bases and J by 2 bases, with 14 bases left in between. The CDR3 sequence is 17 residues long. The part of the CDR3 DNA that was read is TGTGCCAGCTCACCACCGCAGGGGCGCGGCCCCAAAAACATT. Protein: CASSPPQGRGPKNI. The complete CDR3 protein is CASSPPQGRGPKNIQYF.

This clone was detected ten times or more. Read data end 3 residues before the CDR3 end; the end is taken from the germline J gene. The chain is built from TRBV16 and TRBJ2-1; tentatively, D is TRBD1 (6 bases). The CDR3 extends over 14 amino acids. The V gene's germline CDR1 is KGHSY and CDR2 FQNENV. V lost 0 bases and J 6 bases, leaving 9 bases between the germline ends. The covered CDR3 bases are TGTGCCAGCAGCCAATCCATCAGGGGCAATGAG. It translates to CASSQSIRGNE. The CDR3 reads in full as CASSQSIRGNEQFF.

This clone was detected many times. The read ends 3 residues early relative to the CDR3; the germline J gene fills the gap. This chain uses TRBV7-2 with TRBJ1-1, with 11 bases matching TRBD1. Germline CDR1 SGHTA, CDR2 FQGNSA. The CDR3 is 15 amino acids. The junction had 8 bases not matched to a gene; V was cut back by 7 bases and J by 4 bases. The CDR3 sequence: CASISQGQGVTEAFF. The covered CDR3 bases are TGTGCCAGCATTTCCCAGGGACAGGGGGTCACTGAA.

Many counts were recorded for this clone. Here the CDR3 reads CSASVGKGQPQHF. The covered CDR3 bases are TGCAGTGCTAGTGTTGGCAAGGGTCAGCCC. The V call is TRBV20-1, the J call TRBJ1-5; no reliable D call. The read halts 3 residues ahead of the CDR3 end, with the missing end drawn from the germline J gene. Germline V gene sequence: CDR1 DFQATT, CDR2 SNEGSKA (reference sequence). V was pared by 3 bases and J by 6 bases, with 12 bases between. This CDR3 is 13 amino acids long.

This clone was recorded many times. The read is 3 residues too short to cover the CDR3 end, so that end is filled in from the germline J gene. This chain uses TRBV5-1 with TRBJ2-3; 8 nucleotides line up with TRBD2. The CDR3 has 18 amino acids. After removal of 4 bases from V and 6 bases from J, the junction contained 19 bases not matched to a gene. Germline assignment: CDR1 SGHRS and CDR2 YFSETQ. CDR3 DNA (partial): TGCGCCAGCAGCCCCCAGGGTAGCGGGGTAATGATATCGGATACG. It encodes CASSPQGSGVMISDT. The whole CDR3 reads CASSPQGSGVMISDTQYF.

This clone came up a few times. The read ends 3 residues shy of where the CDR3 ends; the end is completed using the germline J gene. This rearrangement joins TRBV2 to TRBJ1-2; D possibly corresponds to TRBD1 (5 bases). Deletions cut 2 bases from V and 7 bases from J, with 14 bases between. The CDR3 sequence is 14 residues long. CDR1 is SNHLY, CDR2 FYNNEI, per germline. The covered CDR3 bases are TGTGCCAGCAGTGAATCGACGGGGCGGGGTGGC. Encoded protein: CASSESTGRGG. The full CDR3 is CASSESTGRGGYTF. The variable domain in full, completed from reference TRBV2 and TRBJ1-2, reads EPEVTQTPSHQVTQMGQEVILRCVPISNHLYFYWYRQILGQKVEFLVSFYNNEISEKSEIFDDQFSVERPDGSNFTLKIRSTKLEDSAMYFCASSESTGRGGYTFGSGTRLTVV.

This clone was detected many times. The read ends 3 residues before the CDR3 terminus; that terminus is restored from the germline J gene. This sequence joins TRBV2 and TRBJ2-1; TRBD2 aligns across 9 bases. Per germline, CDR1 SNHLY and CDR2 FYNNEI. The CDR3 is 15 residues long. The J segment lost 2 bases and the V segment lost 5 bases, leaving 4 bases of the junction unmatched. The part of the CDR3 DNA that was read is TGTGCCAGCAGTCCGGCGGGGGGGCCCTACAATGAG. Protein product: CASSPAGGPYNE. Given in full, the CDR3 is CASSPAGGPYNEQFF.

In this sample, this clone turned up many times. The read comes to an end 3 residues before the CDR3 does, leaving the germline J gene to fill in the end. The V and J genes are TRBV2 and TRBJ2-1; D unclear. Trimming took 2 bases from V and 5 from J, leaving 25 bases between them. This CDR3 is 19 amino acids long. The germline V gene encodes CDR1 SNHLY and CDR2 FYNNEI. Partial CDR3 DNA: TGTGCCAGCAGTGAAAGACACCGACCACTTAAAACGCCCCACAATGAG. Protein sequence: CASSERHRPLKTPHNE. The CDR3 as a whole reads CASSERHRPLKTPHNEQFF.

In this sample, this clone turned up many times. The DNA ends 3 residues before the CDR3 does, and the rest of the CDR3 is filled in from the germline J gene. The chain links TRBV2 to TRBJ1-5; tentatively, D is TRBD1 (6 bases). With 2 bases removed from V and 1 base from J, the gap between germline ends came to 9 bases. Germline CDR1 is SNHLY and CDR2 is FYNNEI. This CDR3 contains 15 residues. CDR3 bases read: TGTGCCAGCAGTGAAACAGGGTTAAGCAATCAGCCC. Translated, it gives CASSETGLSNQP. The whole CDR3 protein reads CASSETGLSNQPQHF.

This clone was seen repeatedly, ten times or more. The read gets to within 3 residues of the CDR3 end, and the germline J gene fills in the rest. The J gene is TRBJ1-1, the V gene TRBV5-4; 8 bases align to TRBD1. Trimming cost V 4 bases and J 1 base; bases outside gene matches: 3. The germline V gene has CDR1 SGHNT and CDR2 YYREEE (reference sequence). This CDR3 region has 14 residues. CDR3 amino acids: CASSSDRGNTEAFF. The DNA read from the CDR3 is TGTGCCAGCAGCAGCGACAGGGGGAACACTGAA.

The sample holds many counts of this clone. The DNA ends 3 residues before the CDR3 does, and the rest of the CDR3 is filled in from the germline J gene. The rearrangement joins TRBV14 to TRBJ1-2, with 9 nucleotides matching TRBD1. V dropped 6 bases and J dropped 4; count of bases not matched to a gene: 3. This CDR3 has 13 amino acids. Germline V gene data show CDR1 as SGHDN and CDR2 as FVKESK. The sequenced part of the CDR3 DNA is TGTGCCAGCAGTCGGGACAGGGCCTATGGC. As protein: CASSRDRAYG. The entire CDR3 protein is CASSRDRAYGYTF.

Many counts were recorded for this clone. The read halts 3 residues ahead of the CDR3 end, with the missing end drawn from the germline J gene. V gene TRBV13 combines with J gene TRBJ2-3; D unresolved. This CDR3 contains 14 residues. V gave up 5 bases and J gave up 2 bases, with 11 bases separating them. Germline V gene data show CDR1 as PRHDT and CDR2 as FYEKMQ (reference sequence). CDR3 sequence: CASSLWPSTDTQYF. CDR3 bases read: TGTGCCAGCAGCCTCTGGCCGTCCACAGATACG.

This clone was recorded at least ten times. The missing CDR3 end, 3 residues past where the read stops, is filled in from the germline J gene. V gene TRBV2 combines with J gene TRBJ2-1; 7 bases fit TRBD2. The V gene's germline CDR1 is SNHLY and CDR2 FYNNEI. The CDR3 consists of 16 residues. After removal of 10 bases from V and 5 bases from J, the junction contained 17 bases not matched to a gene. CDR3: CATKKGASGNHNEQFF. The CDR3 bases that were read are TGTGCCACCAAAAAGGGTGCTAGCGGCAACCACAATGAG. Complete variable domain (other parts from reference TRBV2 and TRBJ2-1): EPEVTQTPSHQVTQMGQEVILRCVPISNHLYFYWYRQILGQKVEFLVSFYNNEISEKSEIFDDQFSVERPDGSNFTLKIRSTKLEDSAMYFCATKKGASGNHNEQFFGPGTRLTVL.

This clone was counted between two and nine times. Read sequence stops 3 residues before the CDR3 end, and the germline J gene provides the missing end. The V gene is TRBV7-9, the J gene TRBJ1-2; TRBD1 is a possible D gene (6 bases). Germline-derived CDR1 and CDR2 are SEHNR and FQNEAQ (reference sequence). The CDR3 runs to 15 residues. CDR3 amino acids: CASSPLAGGRDIYTF. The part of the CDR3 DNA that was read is TGTGCCAGCAGTCCTCTAGCGGGAGGGCGGGACATC.

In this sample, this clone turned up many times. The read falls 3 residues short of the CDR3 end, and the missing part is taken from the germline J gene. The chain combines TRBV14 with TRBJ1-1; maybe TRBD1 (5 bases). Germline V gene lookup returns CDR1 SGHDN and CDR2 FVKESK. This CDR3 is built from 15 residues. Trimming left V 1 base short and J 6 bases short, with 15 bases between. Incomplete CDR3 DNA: TGTGCCAGCAGCCAAGTGAGAGGGGCCATTTCTGAA. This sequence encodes CASSQVRGAISE. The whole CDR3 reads CASSQVRGAISEAFF.

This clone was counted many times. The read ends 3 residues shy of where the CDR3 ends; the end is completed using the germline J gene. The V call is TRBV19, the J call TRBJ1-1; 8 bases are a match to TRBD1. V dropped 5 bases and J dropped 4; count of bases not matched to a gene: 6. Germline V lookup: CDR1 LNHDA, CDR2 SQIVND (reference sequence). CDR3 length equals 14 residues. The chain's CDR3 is CASSPNRGSTEAFF. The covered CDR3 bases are TGTGCCAGTAGTCCGAACAGGGGGAGCACTGAA.

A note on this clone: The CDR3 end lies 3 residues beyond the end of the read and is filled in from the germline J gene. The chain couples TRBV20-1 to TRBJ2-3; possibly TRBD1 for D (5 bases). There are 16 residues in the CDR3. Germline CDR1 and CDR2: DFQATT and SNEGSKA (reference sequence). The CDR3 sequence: CSATGDLRQNQETQYF. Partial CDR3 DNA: TGCAGTGCTACAGGCGACCTTAGACAGAACCAAGAGACG.

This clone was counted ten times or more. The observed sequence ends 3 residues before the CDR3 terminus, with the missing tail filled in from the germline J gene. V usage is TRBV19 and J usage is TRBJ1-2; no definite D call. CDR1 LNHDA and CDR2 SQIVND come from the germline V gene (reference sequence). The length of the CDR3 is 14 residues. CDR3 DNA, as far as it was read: TGTGCCAGTAGTACCTCGGCGGGCCATGGGGGC. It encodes CASSTSAGHGG. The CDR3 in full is CASSTSAGHGGYTF.